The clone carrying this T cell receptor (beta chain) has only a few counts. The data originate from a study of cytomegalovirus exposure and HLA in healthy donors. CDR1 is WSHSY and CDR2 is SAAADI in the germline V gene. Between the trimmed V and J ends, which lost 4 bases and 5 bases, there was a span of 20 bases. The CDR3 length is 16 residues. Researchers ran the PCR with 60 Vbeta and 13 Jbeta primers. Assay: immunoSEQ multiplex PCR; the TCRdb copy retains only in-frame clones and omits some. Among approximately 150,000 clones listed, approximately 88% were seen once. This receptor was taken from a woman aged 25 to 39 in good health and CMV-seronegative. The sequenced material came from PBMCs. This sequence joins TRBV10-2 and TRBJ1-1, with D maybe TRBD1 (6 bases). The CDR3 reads CASSGGTGRGPTEAFF. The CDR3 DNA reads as TGCGCCAGCAGTGGGGGAACAGGGAGGGGCCCTACTGAAGCTTTCTTT.